Listed below are T cell receptor beta chains from one sample, sequenced in a study of blood T cell repertoires in COVID-19. Method: immunoSEQ multiplex PCR; TCRdb's copy keeps in-frame clones and lacks some. In the table there are approximately 180,000 clones, about 84% of which are singletons. The sequencing sample was made of peripheral blood. All receptors come from a person aged 70 to 80 with COVID-19, enrolled during active disease. CDR3s include the opening cysteine and the closing phenylalanine or tryptophan. The order of the fields is clone size, V gene, D gene, J gene, CDR3 protein, CDR3 DNA. The D gene is left open where the match is weak. Expanded clones are given a class, and other clones once, few, many or no size at all.

NA	TRBV7-2	NA	TRBJ2-7	CASSQGLKYEQYF	TGTGCCAGCAGCCAAGGACTGAAGTACGAGCAGTACTTC
NA	TRBV10-3	NA	TRBJ2-1	CAISGIRSVGGNEQFF	TGTGCCATCAGTGGGATCCGATCAGTTGGAGGTAATGAGCAGTTCTTC
NA	TRBV15	TRBD2	TRBJ2-1	CATSRDRGGSVSYNEQFF	TGTGCCACCAGCAGAGATCGCGGCGGGAGCGTTTCCTACAATGAGCAGTTCTTC
NA	TRBV2	NA	TRBJ1-1	CASSETRRAFF	TGTGCCAGCAGCGAAACCAGAAGAGCTTTCTTT
once	TRBV20-1	NA	TRBJ2-1	CSAYRGAEQFF	TGCAGTGCTTATAGGGGCGCTGAGCAGTTCTTC
NA	TRBV11-2	NA	TRBJ2-1	CASSLDNREMGNEQFF	TGTGCCAGCAGCTTAGATAACCGGGAGATGGGGAATGAGCAGTTCTTC
NA	TRBV28	NA	TRBJ2-5	CASRGGGGGQETQYF	TGTGCCAGCAGAGGGGGAGGCGGGGGCCAAGAGACCCAGTACTTC
NA	TRBV30	NA	TRBJ1-5	CAWSYSNQPQHF	TGTGCCTGGAGTTATTCTAATCAGCCCCAGCATTTT
few	TRBV5-4	TRBD2	TRBJ2-7	CASSLYGGLARSYEQYF	TGTGCCAGCAGCTTGTACGGGGGACTAGCTCGCTCCTACGAGCAGTACTTC
NA	TRBV30	NA	TRBJ2-7	CAWSGTAYEQYF	TGTGCCTGGAGTGGGACAGCCTACGAGCAGTACTTC
NA	TRBV7-9	NA	TRBJ1-2	CASSVLGGSYGYTF	TGTGCCAGCAGTGTCCTTGGGGGCAGCTATGGCTACACCTTC
NA	TRBV7-9	NA	TRBJ2-1	CASSLGTGRLNEQFF	TGTGCCAGCAGCTTAGGCACAGGGAGACTCAATGAGCAGTTCTTC
NA	TRBV4-3	NA	TRBJ1-1	CASSQERGIHTEAFF	TGCGCCAGCAGCCAAGAAAGGGGAATCCACACTGAAGCTTTCTTT
NA	TRBV11-3	NA	TRBJ2-1	CASSPPPKSEQFF	TGTGCCAGCAGCCCACCCCCTAAGTCTGAGCAGTTCTTC
NA	TRBV5-1	TRBD1	TRBJ2-5	CASSLATGTGQEETQYF	TGCGCCAGCAGCTTGGCCACTGGGACAGGGCAAGAAGAGACCCAGTACTTC
NA	TRBV5-4	NA	TRBJ2-7	CASSEGTRIENYEQYF	TGTGCCAGCAGCGAGGGAACTAGAATAGAAAACTACGAGCAGTACTTC